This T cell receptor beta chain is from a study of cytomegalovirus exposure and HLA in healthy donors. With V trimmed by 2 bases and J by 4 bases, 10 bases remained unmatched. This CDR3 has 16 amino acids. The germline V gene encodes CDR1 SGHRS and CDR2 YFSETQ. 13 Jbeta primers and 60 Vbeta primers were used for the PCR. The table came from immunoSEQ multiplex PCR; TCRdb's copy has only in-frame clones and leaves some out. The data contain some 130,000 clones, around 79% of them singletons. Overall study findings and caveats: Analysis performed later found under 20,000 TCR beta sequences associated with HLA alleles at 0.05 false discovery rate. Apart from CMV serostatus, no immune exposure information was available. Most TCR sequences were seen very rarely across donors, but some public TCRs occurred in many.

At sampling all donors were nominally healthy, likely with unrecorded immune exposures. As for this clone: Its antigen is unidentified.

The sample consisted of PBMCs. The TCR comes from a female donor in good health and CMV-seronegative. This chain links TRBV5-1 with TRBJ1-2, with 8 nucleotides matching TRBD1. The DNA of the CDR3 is TGCGCCAGCAGCTTAGGCAGGGGGCCTACTTTCTATGGCTACACCTTC. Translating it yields CASSLGRGPTFYGYTF. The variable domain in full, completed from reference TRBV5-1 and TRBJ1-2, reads KAGVTQTPRYLIKTRGQQVTLSCSPISGHRSVSWYQQTPGQGLQFLFEYFSETQRNKGNFPGRFSGRQFSNSRSEMNVSTLELGDSALYLCASSLGRGPTFYGYTFGSGTRLTVV.